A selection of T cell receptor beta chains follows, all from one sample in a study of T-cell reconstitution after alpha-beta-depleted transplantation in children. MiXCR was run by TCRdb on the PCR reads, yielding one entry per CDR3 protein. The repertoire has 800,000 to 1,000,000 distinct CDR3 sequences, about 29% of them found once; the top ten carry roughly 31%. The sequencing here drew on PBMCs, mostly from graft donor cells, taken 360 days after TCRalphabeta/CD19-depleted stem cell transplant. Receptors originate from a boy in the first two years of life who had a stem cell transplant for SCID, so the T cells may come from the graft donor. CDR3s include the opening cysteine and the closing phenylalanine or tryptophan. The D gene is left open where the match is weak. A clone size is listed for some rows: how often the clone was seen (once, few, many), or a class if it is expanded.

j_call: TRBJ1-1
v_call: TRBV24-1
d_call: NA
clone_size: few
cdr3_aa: CATSGHRHTEAFF
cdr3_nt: TGTGCCACCAGTGGACACAGACACACTGAAGCTTTCTTT

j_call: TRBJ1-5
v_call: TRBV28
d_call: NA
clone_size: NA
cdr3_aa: CASITLTGLGNQPQHF
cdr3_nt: TGTGCCAGCATCACTCTCACAGGGCTGGGCAATCAGCCCCAGCATTTT

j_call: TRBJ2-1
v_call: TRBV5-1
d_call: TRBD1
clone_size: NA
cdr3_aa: CASRPRDRGLHYSYNEQFF
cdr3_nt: TGCGCCAGCAGACCCCGGGACAGGGGACTCCATTACTCCTACAATGAGCAGTTCTTC

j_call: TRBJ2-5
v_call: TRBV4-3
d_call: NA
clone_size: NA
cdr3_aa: CASSPFQGKETQYF
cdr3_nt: TGCGCCAGCAGCCCGTTTCAGGGAAAAGAGACCCAGTACTTC

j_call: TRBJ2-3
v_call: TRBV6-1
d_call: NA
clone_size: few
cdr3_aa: CASSPRSETSTDTQYF
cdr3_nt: TGTGCCAGCAGTCCTCGTTCCGAAACTAGCACAGATACGCAGTATTTT

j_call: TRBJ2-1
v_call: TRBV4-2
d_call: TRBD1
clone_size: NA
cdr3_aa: CASSQGVTGGFVYGNEQFF
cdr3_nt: TGTGCCAGCAGCCAAGGGGTGACAGGGGGCTTTGTGTATGGCAATGAGCAGTTCTTC

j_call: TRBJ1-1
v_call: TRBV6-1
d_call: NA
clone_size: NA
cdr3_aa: CASSMDGLNTEAFF
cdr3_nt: TGTGCCAGCAGTATGGACGGACTGAACACTGAAGCTTTCTTT

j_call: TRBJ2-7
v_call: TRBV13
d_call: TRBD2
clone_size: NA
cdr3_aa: CASSSSPGGYEQYF
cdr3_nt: TGTGCCAGCAGCTCCAGTCCGGGGGGTTACGAGCAGTACTTC

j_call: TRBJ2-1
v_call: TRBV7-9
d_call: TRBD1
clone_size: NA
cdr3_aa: CASSIPGTGPVNEQFF
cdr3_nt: TGTGCCAGCAGCATCCCCGGGACAGGGCCTGTCAATGAGCAGTTCTTC

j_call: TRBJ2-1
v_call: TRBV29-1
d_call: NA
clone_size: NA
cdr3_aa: CSVARLVTGEQFF
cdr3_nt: TGCAGCGTTGCGAGGCTAGTTACGGGTGAGCAGTTCTTC

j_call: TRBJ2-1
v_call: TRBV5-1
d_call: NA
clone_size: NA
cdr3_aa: CASSLTGGVSEQFF
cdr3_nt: TGCGCCAGCAGCTTGACAGGAGGGGTGAGTGAGCAGTTCTTC

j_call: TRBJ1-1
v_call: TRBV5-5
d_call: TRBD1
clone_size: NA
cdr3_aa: CASSLVDRVATEAFF
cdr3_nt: TGTGCCAGCAGCTTGGTAGACAGGGTTGCCACTGAAGCTTTCTTT

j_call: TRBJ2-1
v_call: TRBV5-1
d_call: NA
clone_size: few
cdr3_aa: CASSFGRGQPLNEQFF
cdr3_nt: TGCGCCAGCAGCTTCGGTCGGGGGCAGCCTTTAAATGAGCAGTTCTTC

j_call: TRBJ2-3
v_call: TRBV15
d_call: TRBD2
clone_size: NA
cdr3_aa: CATSRTSVGDTQYF
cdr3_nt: TGTGCCACCAGCAGAACTAGCGTTGGGGATACGCAGTATTTT

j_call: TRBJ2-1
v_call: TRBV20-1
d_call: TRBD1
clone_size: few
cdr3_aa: CSDFEGARPYNEQFF
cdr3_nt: TGCAGTGACTTCGAGGGGGCCCGCCCGTACAATGAGCAGTTCTTC

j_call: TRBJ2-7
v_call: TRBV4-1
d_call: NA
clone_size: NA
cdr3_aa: CASSHYPGSGNEQYF
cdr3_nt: TGCGCCAGCAGCCATTATCCCGGGTCGGGGAACGAGCAGTACTTC

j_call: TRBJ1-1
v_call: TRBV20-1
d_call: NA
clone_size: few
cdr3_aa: CSARDIPYRAGTEAFF
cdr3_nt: TGCAGTGCTAGAGATATCCCGTACAGGGCAGGAACTGAAGCTTTCTTT

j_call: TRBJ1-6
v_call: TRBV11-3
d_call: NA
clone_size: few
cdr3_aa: CASSSRDSNSPLHF
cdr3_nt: TGTGCCAGCAGCAGCCGGGACTCTAATTCACCCCTCCACTTT

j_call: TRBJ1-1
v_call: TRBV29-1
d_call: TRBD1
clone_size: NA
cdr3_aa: CSAELGQLNTEAFF
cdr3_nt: TGCAGCGCCGAGTTGGGACAGCTCAACACTGAAGCTTTCTTT

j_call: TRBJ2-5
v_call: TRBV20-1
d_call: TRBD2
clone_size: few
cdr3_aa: CSAPAGGGETQYF
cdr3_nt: TGCAGTGCACCGGCGGGAGGGGGAGAGACCCAGTACTTC

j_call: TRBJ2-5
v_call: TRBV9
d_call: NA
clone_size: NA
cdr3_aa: CASSAEVIGLETQYF
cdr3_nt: TGTGCCAGCAGCGCCGAGGTGATAGGGCTAGAGACCCAGTACTTC

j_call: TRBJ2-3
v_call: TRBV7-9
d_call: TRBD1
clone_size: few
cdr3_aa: CASSLTGGLADTQYF
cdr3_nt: TGTGCCAGCAGCCTTACAGGGGGCTTAGCAGATACGCAGTATTTT

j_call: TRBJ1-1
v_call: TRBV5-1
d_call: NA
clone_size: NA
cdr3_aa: CASSFLGGLVWYTEAFF
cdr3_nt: TGCGCCAGCAGCTTTTTGGGGGGGCTTGTCTGGTACACTGAAGCTTTCTTT

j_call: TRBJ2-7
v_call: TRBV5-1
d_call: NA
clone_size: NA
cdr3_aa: CASSLMDTSYEQYF
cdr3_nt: TGCGCCAGCAGCTTAATGGACACCTCCTACGAGCAGTACTTC

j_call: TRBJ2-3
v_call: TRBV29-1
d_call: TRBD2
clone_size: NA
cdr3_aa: CALGTSNTDTQYF
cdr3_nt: TGCGCCCTGGGGACTAGCAATACAGATACGCAGTATTTT

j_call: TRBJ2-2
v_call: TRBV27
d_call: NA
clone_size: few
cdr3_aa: CASSLIPTGELFF
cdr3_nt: TGTGCCAGCAGTCTTATCCCTACCGGGGAGCTGTTTTTT

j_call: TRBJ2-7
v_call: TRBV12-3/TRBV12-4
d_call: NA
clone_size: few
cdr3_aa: CASSFIRPPYEQYF
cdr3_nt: TGTGCCAGCAGTTTCATCAGGCCCCCCTACGAGCAGTACTTC

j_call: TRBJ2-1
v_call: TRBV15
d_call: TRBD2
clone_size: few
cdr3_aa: CATSREGTSGLRGQFF
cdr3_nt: TGTGCCACCAGCAGAGAGGGGACTAGCGGTTTAAGGGGGCAGTTCTTC

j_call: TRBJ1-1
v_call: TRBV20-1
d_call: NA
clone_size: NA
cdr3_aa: CSARERAGDLNTEAFF
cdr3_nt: TGCAGTGCTAGAGAGAGGGCAGGGGACTTGAACACTGAAGCTTTCTTT

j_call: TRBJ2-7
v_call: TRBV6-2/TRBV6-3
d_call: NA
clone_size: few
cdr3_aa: CASSYSGWEQYF
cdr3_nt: TGTGCCAGCAGTTATTCGGGGTGGGAGCAGTACTTC

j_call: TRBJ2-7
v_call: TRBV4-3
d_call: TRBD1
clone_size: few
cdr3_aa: CASSQGQAGTGVYEQYF
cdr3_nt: TGCGCCAGCAGCCAAGGCCAGGCAGGGACAGGGGTCTACGAGCAGTACTTC